Given below is one T cell receptor beta chain in context. Antigen: not known. Sequencing used immunoSEQ version 4 in survey mode. Measured with immunoSEQ multiplex PCR; TCRdb has only the in-frame clones, and not every one. The sample has approximately 39,000 clones, approximately 78% seen once; the top ten hold 0.9% to 1%. This entry is derived from a study of persistence of HIV-infected CD4 T cells. Study overall: The sample holds CD4+ T cells responsive to CMV or HIV-1 Gag. A couple of participants gave one leukapheresis sample; others gave up to about 200 mL blood repeatedly. A median of about 8 years of suppressive ART preceded sampling.

Overlapping HIV-1 Gag 15-mer peptides at 1 ug per peptide per mL were used. CD40L-negative CD69-negative CD45RO-high memory CD4+ T cells were sorted as populations depleted of antigen-responding cells. Germline lookup yields CDR1 SGHKS and CDR2 YYEKEE (reference sequence). Trimming took 2 bases from V and 3 from J, leaving 10 bases between them. This CDR3 spans 14 amino acids. The input for sequencing was cultured CD4+ T cells from PBMCs, taken from a patient who received antiretroviral therapy. The TCR was taken from an adult with HIV. The donor label of this sample is uncertain. The chain recombines TRBV5-5 with TRBJ2-3; the D gene is possibly TRBD1 (6 bases). The CDR3 nucleotides read TGTGCCAGCAGCTTTCAGGGGAGAACAGATACGCAGTATTTT. It encodes CASSFQGRTDTQYF.